The table lists the clone carrying this TCR beta chain with a few counts. This CDR3 has 14 amino acids. CDR1 SEHNR and CDR2 FQNEAQ come from the germline V gene (reference sequence). Trimming shortened V by 4 bases and J by 2 bases, and 11 bases separated the two germline ends. Profiled with immunoSEQ multiplex PCR; TCRdb holds only in-frame clones, not every one. The data hold 160,000 or so clones, with 75% to 85% observed a single time. This record comes from a study of blood T cell repertoires in COVID-19. Overall study: T cells, B-cell-depleted T cells, or PBMCs supplied cDNA or gDNA.

This chain connects TRBV7-9 to TRBJ1-2; no clear D gene. The sample consisted of PBMCs or T cells enriched from blood (not recorded which). This TCR came from a middle-aged man who had recovered from COVID-19. CDR3 DNA sequence: TGTGCCAGCAGCTCCTCGGCAGCGAACTATGGCTACACCTTC. Amino acids: CASSSSAANYGYTF.